The clone carrying this T cell receptor beta chain was seen just once. The CDR3 covers 13 residues. Germline assignment: CDR1 SQVTM and CDR2 ANQGSEA. The record originates from a study of blood T cells in healthy people across ages. Using a J-beta primer mix together with a sample-barcoded 5' primer, a second PCR was run for roughly 6 to 11 cycles. TCRdb re-analysed the 5' RACE reads in MiXCR, keeping a single row per CDR3 protein. The table shows hundreds of thousands of distinct CDR3 sequences, with 56% occurring only once. The receptor was isolated from a man in his forties in good health. The V and J genes are TRBV29-1 and TRBJ2-4; D tentatively reads TRBD1 or TRBD2 (5 bases each). TRBJ2-5 matches the DNA end more closely, so the J call is doubtful. The sequencing sample was made of blood. The CDR3 spells CSVSAGTEETQYF. CDR3 in DNA: TGCAGCGTCTCAGCCGGGACGGAAGAGACCCAGTACTTC.